These T cell receptor beta chains were read from a single sample in a study of shared clonotypes between healthy human individuals. Libraries were prepared by immunoSEQ multiplex PCR; TCRdb keeps only in-frame clonotypes and omits some of them. Here the sample spans 400,000 to 600,000 clones, over 60% being singletons. Sequencing was carried out using PBMCs. These receptors were obtained from a woman in her thirties or forties in good health. Some clones in this sample may be carry-over from other donors' samples. The CDR3 runs from the conserved cysteine through the conserved F or W. D genes are given only for firm matches. The listing skips clone size in some rows; elsewhere it reads once, few, many or a size class.

V,size,D,J,DNA,CDR3
TRBV5-4,NA,TRBD2,TRBJ2-1,TGTGCCAGCAGCCGCGGGGGGGGACTAGAGGTTGGGAATGAGCAGTTCTTC,CASSRGGGLEVGNEQFF
TRBV2,NA,TRBD1,TRBJ2-7,TGTGCCAGCAGGGCGGACAGGTACGAGCAGTACTTC,CASRADRYEQYF
TRBV18,NA,TRBD1,TRBJ1-1,TGTGCCAGCTCAACGGACAGGTTGAACACTGAAGCTTTCTTT,CASSTDRLNTEAFF
TRBV2,NA,TRBD1,TRBJ1-1,TGTGCCAGCAGTGTGGACAGGATGAACACTGAAGCTTTCTTT,CASSVDRMNTEAFF
TRBV7-2,NA,NA,TRBJ2-5,TGTGCCAGCAGCTCCCGGTTATCGGGGGCGGGGGCCCAGTACTTC,CASSSRLSGAGAQYF
TRBV2,NA,TRBD1,TRBJ2-6,TGTGCCAGCAGTGGGGACAGAAGCTTATCTGGGGCCAACGTCCTGACTTTC,CASSGDRSLSGANVLTF
TRBV11-3,NA,TRBD2,TRBJ2-2,TGTGCCAGCAGCCAAACTAGCGGGATCAACACCGGGGAGCTGTTTTTT,CASSQTSGINTGELFF
TRBV5-1,NA,NA,TRBJ1-1,TGCGCCAGCAGCTTGGCCGTAGTGGGCACTGAAGCTTTCTTT,CASSLAVVGTEAFF
TRBV19,NA,TRBD2,TRBJ2-1,TGTGCCAGTAGTCTTCTAGCGGGCCGCTCCTACAATGAGCAGTTCTTC,CASSLLAGRSYNEQFF
TRBV9,NA,NA,TRBJ2-7,TGTGCCAGCAGCGTAGTTGTGCAGTACTTC,CASSVVVQYF
TRBV19,NA,NA,TRBJ1-3,TGTGCCAGTAGTATGCGTCCGTCCTCTGGAAACACCATATATTTT,CASSMRPSSGNTIYF
TRBV19,NA,TRBD2,TRBJ2-1,TGTGCCAGTAGTATAGGAGGAGCGGGAGGCAATGAGCAGTTCTTC,CASSIGGAGGNEQFF
TRBV30,NA,TRBD2,TRBJ2-1,TGTGCCTGGGATGGGGGGACTGACCGGGACTACCGCCACGGATACTACAATGAGCAGTTCTTC,CAWDGGTDRDYRHGYYNEQFF
TRBV27,NA,NA,TRBJ2-7,TGTGCCAGCATCCCCCCCCGGCTGGGACGACCGTCCGAGCAGTACTTC,CASIPPRLGRPSEQYF
TRBV29-1,once,TRBD1,TRBJ2-5,TGCAGCGAAAGGACAGGGGGTGAGACCCAGTACTTC,CSERTGGETQYF
TRBV7-2,NA,NA,TRBJ1-6,TGTGCCAGCGGACAGCCACAGAGACAAACTTCACCCCTCCACTTT,CASGQPQRQTSPLHF
TRBV7-3,NA,NA,TRBJ2-6,TGTGCCAGCACCCCTGTTCTGTCTGGGGCCAACGTCCTGACTTTC,CASTPVLSGANVLTF
TRBV11-2,NA,TRBD2,TRBJ2-7,TGTGCCAGCAGGCGAACCGGGACTAGCGGGACCGAGCAGTACTTC,CASRRTGTSGTEQYF
TRBV5-1,NA,TRBD2,TRBJ2-7,TGCGCCAGCAGCTCATTAAGCGGGAGAGGCTACGAGCAGTACTTC,CASSSLSGRGYEQYF
TRBV5-1,NA,TRBD1,TRBJ2-3,TGCGCCAGCAGGGGACAGGCTAGCACAGATACGCAGTATTTT,CASRGQASTDTQYF
TRBV23-1,NA,TRBD1,TRBJ2-7,TGCGCCAGCAGTCAATCTCCGGACAGGGTAGACTACGAGCAGTACTTC,CASSQSPDRVDYEQYF
TRBV4-3,NA,NA,TRBJ2-1,TGCGCCAGCAGCCAAGATCTAGGGGCCAGATACAATGAGCAGTTCTTC,CASSQDLGARYNEQFF
TRBV27,many,TRBD1,TRBJ1-4,TGTGCCAGCAGTGAAACCGGGACAGGGGTGCAAAAACTGTTTTTT,CASSETGTGVQKLFF
TRBV6-6,NA,TRBD1,TRBJ2-7,TGTGCCAGCAGTAAGGACAGGGGTCCCCACGAGCAGTACTTC,CASSKDRGPHEQYF
TRBV7-3,NA,TRBD1,TRBJ2-7,TGTGCCAGCAGCCCGGGACAGGGCAAGCAGTACTTC,CASSPGQGKQYF
TRBV7-9,NA,NA,TRBJ1-1,TGTGCCAGCAGCCCAATATGGGCTCACACTGAAGCTTTCTTT,CASSPIWAHTEAFF
TRBV5-4,NA,TRBD2,TRBJ2-5,TGTGCCAGCAGCTGGGCTAGCGGGAGAAGGGGGCAAGAGACCCAGTACTTC,CASSWASGRRGQETQYF
TRBV14,NA,NA,TRBJ2-7,TGTGCCAGCAGCCATCCCGACAACTACGAGCAGTACTTC,CASSHPDNYEQYF
TRBV7-9,NA,NA,TRBJ2-3,TGTGCCAGCAGCCATCCCACAGATACGCAGTATTTT,CASSHPTDTQYF